The 15 T cell receptor beta chains in this list originate from one sample, sequenced in a study of blood T cells in healthy people across ages. A second roughly 7 to 12 cycle PCR used barcoded and J-beta primers. TCRdb reanalysed the 5' RACE reads using MiXCR and keeps one entry per CDR3 protein. The sample consists of some 710,000 distinct CDR3 sequences, 22% of them appearing once. The sample taken for sequencing was blood. These receptors all come from a man between 65 and 85 years old in good health.

This clonotype has a handful of counts. The chain couples TRBV5-1 to TRBJ2-3, with TRBD1 matching over 9 bases. V shed 3 bases and J 4 bases; nucleotides not matched to a gene: 12. CDR1 and CDR2 from the germline V gene are SGHRS and YFSETQ. The CDR3 totals 17 residues. The CDR3: CASSSGTGRVWADTQYF. CDR3 sequence (DNA): TGCGCCAGCAGCTCCGGGACAGGGAGGGTGTGGGCAGATACGCAGTATTTT.

This chain links TRBV5-1 with TRBJ2-5; 8 bases line up with TRBD2. The CDR3 has 14 amino acids. Germline V lookup: CDR1 SGHRS, CDR2 YFSETQ. After removal of 6 bases from V and 2 bases from J, the junction contained 6 bases not matched to a gene. CDR3 DNA: TGCGCCAGCACCCTGCGGGGGGATCAAGAGACCCAGTACTTC. Protein product: CASTLRGDQETQYF.

The chain employs TRBV11-2 and TRBJ2-5; D might be TRBD1 (5 bases). V was clipped by 5 bases and J by 0 bases, with 19 bases between them. Per germline, CDR1 SGHAT and CDR2 FQNNGV. This CDR3 has 17 amino acids. CDR3 DNA: TGTGCCAGCAGCCCCCAGGGCTTAGTTGTTAACCAAGAGACCCAGTACTTC. Translation: CASSPQGLVVNQETQYF.

This clonotype showed up just a few times. J is TRBJ2-3 and V is TRBV6-2 or TRBV6-3, with unresolved D. The germline V gene has CDR1 MNHEY and CDR2 SVGEGT. The V and J ends lost 8 bases and 7 bases respectively, with 13 bases between them. This CDR3 has 12 amino acids. The CDR3 DNA follows: TGTGCCAGCGCCCAGATTGGAAATACGCAGTATTTT. It is translated as CASAQIGNTQYF.

This clonotype has just a few counts. The V gene is TRBV6-6, the J gene TRBJ2-7; 8 positions agree with TRBD1. V shed 0 bases, J shed 7 bases, and the junction held 8 bases outside the gene matches. The CDR3 extends over 15 amino acids. CDR1 and CDR2 from the germline V gene are MNHNY and SVGAGI (reference sequence). CDR3 in amino acids: CASSYSRTGRWEQYV. As DNA, the CDR3 is TGTGCCAGCAGTTACTCTCGGACAGGGAGGTGGGAGCAGTACGTC.

This clonotype has only a few counts. The chain combines TRBV18 with TRBJ1-4, with D tentatively TRBD1 (6 bases). Trimming pared 5 bases from V and 4 bases from J, leaving 17 bases between. The CDR3 is 16 residues long. Looked up from germline, CDR1 is KGHSH and CDR2 is LQKENI. The CDR3 region is CASSATGQTRNEKLFF. The CDR3 DNA sequence: TGTGCCAGCTCAGCAACTGGACAGACCCGTAATGAAAAACTGTTTTTT. The complete variable domain, with remaining parts taken from reference TRBV18 and TRBJ1-4, reads NAGVMQNPRHLVRRRGQEARLRCSPMKGHSHVYWYRQLPEEGLKFMVYLQKENIIDESGMPKERFSAEFPKEGPSILRIQQVVRGDSAAYFCASSATGQTRNEKLFFGSGTQLSVL.

Only a few counts were recorded for this clonotype. This rearrangement joins TRBV5-1 to TRBJ2-1, with a weak D call TRBD1 (6 bases). Germline CDR1 SGHRS, CDR2 YFSETQ. V lost 6 bases and J lost 4, with 14 bases in between. The CDR3 is 14 residues long. The CDR3 spells CASTRDTGYNEQFF. The CDR3 coding sequence is TGCGCCAGCACCCGCGACACAGGGTACAATGAGCAGTTCTTC.

This clonotype was counted ten times or more. The gene calls are TRBV12-3 or TRBV12-4 and TRBJ2-1, with D possibly TRBD2 on 6 matching bases. The germline V and J ends were trimmed by 6 bases and 9 bases, with 18 bases remaining between them. The CDR3 consists of 14 residues. The CDR3 protein is CASRGTPGRGEQFF. CDR3 coding DNA: TGTGCCAGCAGGGGGACTCCTGGTCGAGGTGAGCAGTTCTTC.

Concerning this clonotype itself: It may be a read error: a sequence one base away is much more abundant. The chain has TRBV12-3 or TRBV12-4 and TRBJ2-3; D uncertain. The ends were cut back, 10 bases at V and 5 bases at J, with 16 bases in the middle. The CDR3 is made up of 13 amino acids. This chain's CDR3 is CANYLSYQDTQYF. DNA for the CDR3: TGTGCCAACTACCTATCCTACCAAGATACGCAGTATTTT.

The V call is TRBV4-2, the J call TRBJ2-1; perhaps TRBD2 as D (6 bases). Trimming removed 1 base at V and 15 bases at J, with 13 bases between. The germline V gene encodes CDR1 LGHNA and CDR2 YNFKEQ. The CDR3 loop spans 12 amino acids. CDR3 nucleotides: TGTGCCAGCAGCCAAGGCATTGGAGGGGCGTTCTTC. This sequence encodes CASSQGIGGAFF.

This clonotype was found a few times. The conserved closing phenylalanine or tryptophan is absent in this CDR3, likely reflecting a read error. The chain carries TRBV5-5 and TRBJ1-1; D might be TRBD1 (6 bases). This CDR3 spans 14 amino acids. The ends were cut back, 5 bases at V and 2 bases at J, with 13 bases in the middle. Germline loops: CDR1 SGHKS, CDR2 YYEKEE (reference sequence). Written as DNA, the CDR3 is TGTGCCAGCAGATACGGGACACTCAACACTGAAGCTTTCCTT. As protein: CASRYGTLNTEAFL.

In its sample, this clonotype was seen many times. The V gene is TRBV5-6, the J gene TRBJ2-3; 15 nucleotides line up with TRBD2. Germline V lookup: CDR1 SGHDT, CDR2 YYEEEE. The CDR3 length is 20 residues. J was trimmed by 8 bases and V by 1 base; bases with no gene match: 17. CDR3 in DNA: TGTGCCAGCAGCTTGACAACAGGACTAGCGGGAGGGCCTCGGAGTGGTACGCAGTATTTT. Residues: CASSLTTGLAGGPRSGTQYF.

V usage is TRBV28 and J usage is TRBJ2-3; D remains ambiguous. CDR3 length: 13 residues. V shed 10 bases and J shed 6 bases, with 17 bases lying between them. CDR1 is MDHEN, CDR2 SYDVKM, per germline. CDR3 amino acids: CATQTNGRDTQYF. CDR3 nucleotides: TGTGCCACCCAAACCAACGGTCGGGATACGCAGTATTTT. Drawing the rest from reference TRBV28 and TRBJ2-3, the complete variable domain is DVKVTQSSRYLVKRTGEKVFLECVQDMDHENMFWYRQDPGLGLRLIYFSYDVKMKEKGDIPEGYSVSREKKERFSLILESASTNQTSMYLCATQTNGRDTQYFGPGTRLTVL.

This clonotype was detected only a few times. The CDR3 here is CASSLNRDTEAFF. The CDR3 DNA sequence: TGTGCCAGCAGCTTGAACAGGGACACTGAAGCTTTCTTT. V is TRBV7-3 and J is TRBJ1-1, with a weak D call TRBD1 (6 bases). Germline V lookup: CDR1 SGHTA, CDR2 FQGTGA. With 3 bases removed from V and 3 bases from J, the gap between germline ends came to 8 bases. CDR3 length equals 13 residues.

J is TRBJ1-4 and V is TRBV29-1, with D possibly being TRBD1 (5 bases). The V end was cut by 5 bases, the J end by 14 bases, with 15 bases between. This CDR3 region has 11 residues. CDR1 is SQVTM, CDR2 ANQGSEA, per germline. The CDR3 sequence is CSVMVTQALFF. In nucleotides, the CDR3 is TGCAGCGTTATGGTCACACAGGCTCTGTTTTTT.